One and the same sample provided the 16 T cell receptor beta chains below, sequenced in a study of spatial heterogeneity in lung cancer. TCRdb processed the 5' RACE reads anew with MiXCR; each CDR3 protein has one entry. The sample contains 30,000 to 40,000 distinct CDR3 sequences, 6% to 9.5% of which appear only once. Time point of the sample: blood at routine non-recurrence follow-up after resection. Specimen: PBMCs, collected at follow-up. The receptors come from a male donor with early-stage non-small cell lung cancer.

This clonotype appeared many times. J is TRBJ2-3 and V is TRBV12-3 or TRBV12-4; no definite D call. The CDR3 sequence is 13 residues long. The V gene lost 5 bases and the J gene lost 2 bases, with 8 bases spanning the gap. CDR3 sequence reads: CASSLQLTDTQYF. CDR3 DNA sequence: TGTGCCAGCAGTCTACAGCTCACAGATACGCAGTATTTT.

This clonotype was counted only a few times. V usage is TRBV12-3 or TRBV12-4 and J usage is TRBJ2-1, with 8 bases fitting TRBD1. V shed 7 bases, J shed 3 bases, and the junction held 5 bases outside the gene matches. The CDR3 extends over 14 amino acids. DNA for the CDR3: TGTGCCAGCACCTCGGGACAGGTCTACAATGAGCAGTTCTTC. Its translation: CASTSGQVYNEQFF.

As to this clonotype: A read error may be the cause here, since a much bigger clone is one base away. CDR3 in DNA: TGCAGTGCTGGACCCACAGGGGTGGATGGCTACATCTTC. It codes for CSAGPTGVDGYIF. This chain links TRBV20-1 with TRBJ1-2; TRBD1 matches 7 bases. The CDR3 is 13 amino acids. The germline V gene has CDR1 DFQATT and CDR2 SNEGSKA (reference sequence).

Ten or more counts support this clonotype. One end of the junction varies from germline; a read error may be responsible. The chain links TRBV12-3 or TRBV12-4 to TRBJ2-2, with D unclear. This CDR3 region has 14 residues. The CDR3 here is CVSSPGSHTGELFF. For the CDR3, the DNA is TGTGTCAGCAGTCCCGGGTCTCACACCGGGGAGCTGTTTTTT.

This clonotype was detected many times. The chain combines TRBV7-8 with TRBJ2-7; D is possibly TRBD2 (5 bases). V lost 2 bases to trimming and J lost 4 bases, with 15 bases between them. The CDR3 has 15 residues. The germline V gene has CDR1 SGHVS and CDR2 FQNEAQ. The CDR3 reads CASSLFGAVTYEQYF. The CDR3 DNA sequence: TGTGCCAGCAGCTTATTCGGAGCGGTAACATACGAGCAGTACTTC.

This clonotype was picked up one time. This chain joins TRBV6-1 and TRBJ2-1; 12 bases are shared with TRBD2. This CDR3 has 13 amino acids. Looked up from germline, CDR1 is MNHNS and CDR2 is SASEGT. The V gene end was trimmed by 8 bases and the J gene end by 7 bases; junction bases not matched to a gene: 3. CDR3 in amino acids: CASGTSGFNEQFF. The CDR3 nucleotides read TGTGCCAGCGGGACTAGCGGGTTTAATGAGCAGTTCTTC.

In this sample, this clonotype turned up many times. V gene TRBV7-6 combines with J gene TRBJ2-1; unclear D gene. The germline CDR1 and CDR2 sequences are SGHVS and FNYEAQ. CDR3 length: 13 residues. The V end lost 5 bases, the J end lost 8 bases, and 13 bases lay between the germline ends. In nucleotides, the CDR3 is TGTGCCAGCAGCCCAGACCCCGACGATGAGCAGTTCTTC. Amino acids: CASSPDPDDEQFF.

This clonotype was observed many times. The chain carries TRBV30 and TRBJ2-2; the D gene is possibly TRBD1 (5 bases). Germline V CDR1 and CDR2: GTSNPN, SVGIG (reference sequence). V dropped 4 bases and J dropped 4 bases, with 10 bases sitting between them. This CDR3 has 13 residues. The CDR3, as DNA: TGTGCCTGGAAGGACATAACCACCGGGGAGCTGTTTTTT. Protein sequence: CAWKDITTGELFF.

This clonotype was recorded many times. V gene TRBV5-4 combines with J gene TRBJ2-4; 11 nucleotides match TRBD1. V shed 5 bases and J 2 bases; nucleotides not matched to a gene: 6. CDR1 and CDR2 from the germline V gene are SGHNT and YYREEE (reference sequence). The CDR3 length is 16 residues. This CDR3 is CASSSDRGLSKNIQYF. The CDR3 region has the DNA TGTGCCAGCAGTTCGGACAGGGGGCTGTCCAAAAACATTCAGTACTTC. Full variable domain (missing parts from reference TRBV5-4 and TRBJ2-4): ETGVTQSPTHLIKTRGQQVTLRCSSQSGHNTVSWYQQALGQGPQFIFQYYREEENGRGNFPPRFSGLQFPNYSSELNVNALELDDSALYLCASSSDRGLSKNIQYFGAGTRLSVL.

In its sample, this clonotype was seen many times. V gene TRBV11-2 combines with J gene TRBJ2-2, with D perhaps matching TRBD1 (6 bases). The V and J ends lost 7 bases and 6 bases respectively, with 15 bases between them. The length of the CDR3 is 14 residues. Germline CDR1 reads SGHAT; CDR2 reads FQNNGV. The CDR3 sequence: CASTTDRSPGELFF. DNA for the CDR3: TGTGCCAGCACCACCGACAGGAGCCCCGGGGAGCTGTTTTTT.

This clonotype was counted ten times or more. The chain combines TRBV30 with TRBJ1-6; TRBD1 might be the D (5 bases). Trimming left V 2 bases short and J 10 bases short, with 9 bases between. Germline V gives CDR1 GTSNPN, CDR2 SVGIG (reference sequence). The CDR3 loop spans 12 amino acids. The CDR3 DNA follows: TGTGCCTGGAGTCAGGGATTCTCACCCCTCCACTTT. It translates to CAWSQGFSPLHF.

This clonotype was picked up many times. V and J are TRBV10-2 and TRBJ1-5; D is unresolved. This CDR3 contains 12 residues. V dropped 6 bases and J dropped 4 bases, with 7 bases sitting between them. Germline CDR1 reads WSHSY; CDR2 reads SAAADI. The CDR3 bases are TGCGCCAGCAGGGACCAGAATCAGCCCCAGCATTTT. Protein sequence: CASRDQNQPQHF.

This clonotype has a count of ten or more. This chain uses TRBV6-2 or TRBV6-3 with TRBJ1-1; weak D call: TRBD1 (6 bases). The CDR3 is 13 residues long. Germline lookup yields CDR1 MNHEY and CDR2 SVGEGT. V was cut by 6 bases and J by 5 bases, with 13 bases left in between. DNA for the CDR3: TGTGCCAGCAGCTCGGACAGCACAACTGAAGCTTTCTTT. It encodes CASSSDSTTEAFF.

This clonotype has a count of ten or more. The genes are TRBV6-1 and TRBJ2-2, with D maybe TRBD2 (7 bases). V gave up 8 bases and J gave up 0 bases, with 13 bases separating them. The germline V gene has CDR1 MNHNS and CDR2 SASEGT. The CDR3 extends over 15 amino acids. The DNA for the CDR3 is TGTGCCAGCCTGGGGGGGGCAGCGAACACCGGGGAGCTGTTTTTT. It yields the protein CASLGGAANTGELFF.

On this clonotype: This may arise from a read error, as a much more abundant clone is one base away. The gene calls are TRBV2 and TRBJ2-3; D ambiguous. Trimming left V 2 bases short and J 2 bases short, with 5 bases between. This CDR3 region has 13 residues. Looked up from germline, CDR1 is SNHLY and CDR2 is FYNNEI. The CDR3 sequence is CASSESATDTQYF. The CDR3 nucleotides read TGTGCCAGCAGTGAAAGCGCCACAGATACGCAGTATTTT.

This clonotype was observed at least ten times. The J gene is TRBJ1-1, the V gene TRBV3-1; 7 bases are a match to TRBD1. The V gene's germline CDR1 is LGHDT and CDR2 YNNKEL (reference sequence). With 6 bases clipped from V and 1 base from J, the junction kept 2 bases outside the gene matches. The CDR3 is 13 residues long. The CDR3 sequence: CASRQGGNTEAFF. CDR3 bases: TGTGCCAGCAGGCAGGGGGGGAACACTGAAGCTTTCTTT.